Listed below are T cell receptor beta chains from one sample, sequenced in a study of siplizumab effects on memory and regulatory T cells. Method: immunoSEQ multiplex PCR; TCRdb's copy keeps in-frame clones and lacks some. The sample carries more than 75,000 clones, 93% recorded once. The sequencing sample was made of CD8+ T cells sorted from blood. Receptors were obtained from a human donor in good health. The CDR3 runs from the conserved cysteine through the conserved F or W. D genes are given only for firm matches. Rows give clone size only sometimes, using once, few, many, or a class for an expanded clone.

d_call	v_call	clone_size	j_call	cdr3_nt	cdr3_aa
NA	TRBV6-1	NA	TRBJ2-7	TGTGCCAGCAGTGAAGATGGGGTGTCAGGCTACGAGCAGTACTTC	CASSEDGVSGYEQYF
NA	TRBV7-9	NA	TRBJ1-1	TGTGCCAGCACCCCCTCGGAGGGGACTGAAGCTTTCTTT	CASTPSEGTEAFF
TRBD1	TRBV4-3	NA	TRBJ2-7	TGCGCCAGCAGCCCGGGGACAGGAGCCTACGAGCAGTACTTC	CASSPGTGAYEQYF
TRBD1	TRBV7-3	NA	TRBJ2-1	TGTGCCAGCAGCAGCCCGGGACAGGGACACAATGAGCAGTTCTTC	CASSSPGQGHNEQFF
NA	TRBV29-1	NA	TRBJ2-1	TGCAGCGCGGGACTTTCGCTGAATGAGCAGTTCTTC	CSAGLSLNEQFF
TRBD1	TRBV6-1	NA	TRBJ2-7	TGTGCCAGCAGTGAAGTCGGGACAGGGGGCCGCGAGCAGTACTTC	CASSEVGTGGREQYF
TRBD1	TRBV6-5	NA	TRBJ1-1	TGTGCCAGCAGTTACTCTCTGAGGGGGCAGACTGAAGCTTTCTTT	CASSYSLRGQTEAFF
NA	TRBV27	NA	TRBJ2-7	TGTGCCAGCAGTTTTGCCACGGGCTACGAGCAGTACTTC	CASSFATGYEQYF
NA	TRBV5-6	NA	TRBJ1-1	TGTGCCAGCAGCTTGCACTTCGCCGGAGGCAACACTGAAGCTTTCTTT	CASSLHFAGGNTEAFF
NA	TRBV7-3	NA	TRBJ2-1	TGTGCCAGCAGCTCGCCCGATCTAGGTAATGAGCAGTTCTTC	CASSSPDLGNEQFF
NA	TRBV23-1	few	TRBJ1-5	TGCGCCAGCAGACCATTCGGACATAGCAATCAGCCCCAGCATTTT	CASRPFGHSNQPQHF
TRBD2	TRBV11-3	NA	TRBJ2-1	TGTGCCAGCAGCTTGACTAGCGGGGGGGCCAATGAGCAGTTCTTC	CASSLTSGGANEQFF
NA	TRBV7-9	NA	TRBJ2-1	TGTGCCAGCAGCCTAAACGGGGAGAGCTCCTACAATGAGCAGTTCTTC	CASSLNGESSYNEQFF
NA	TRBV6-5	NA	TRBJ1-2	TGTGCCAGCAGCCCCGACAGGCTAGCAGGTGGCTACACCTTC	CASSPDRLAGGYTF
NA	TRBV9	NA	TRBJ2-3	TGTGCCAGCAGCGGAGGGGGAACGGTTTCGGATACGCAGTATTTT	CASSGGGTVSDTQYF
NA	TRBV6-5	NA	TRBJ1-1	TGTGCCAGCAGTTTCACAGCGAACACTGAAGCTTTCTTT	CASSFTANTEAFF
NA	TRBV7-9	NA	TRBJ2-1	TGTGCCAGTGACGACCAAAGCTCCTACAATGAGCAGTTCTTC	CASDDQSSYNEQFF